A single TCR beta chain is shown here with its context. This sample also contains other DNA sequences that code for the same CDR3. Only in-frame clones appear in the TCRdb table, and some are missing; sequencing was by immunoSEQ multiplex PCR. The data show roughly 80,000 clones, around 88% seen once. The CDR3 is 14 residues long. V was shortened by 0 bases and J by 4 bases, with 9 bases between the two germline ends. In germline, CDR1 is ENHRY, CDR2 SYGVKD. This entry is derived from a study of blood T cell repertoires in COVID-19. The clonotype originates from a woman at least 80 years old with acute or convalescent COVID-19. Sample: peripheral blood. The gene calls are TRBV10-3 and TRBJ1-1; D may be TRBD1 (6 bases). The CDR3 loop is CAISESGGFTEAFF. The DNA for the CDR3 is TGTGCCATCAGTGAGTCAGGGGGTTTCACTGAAGCTTTCTTT.